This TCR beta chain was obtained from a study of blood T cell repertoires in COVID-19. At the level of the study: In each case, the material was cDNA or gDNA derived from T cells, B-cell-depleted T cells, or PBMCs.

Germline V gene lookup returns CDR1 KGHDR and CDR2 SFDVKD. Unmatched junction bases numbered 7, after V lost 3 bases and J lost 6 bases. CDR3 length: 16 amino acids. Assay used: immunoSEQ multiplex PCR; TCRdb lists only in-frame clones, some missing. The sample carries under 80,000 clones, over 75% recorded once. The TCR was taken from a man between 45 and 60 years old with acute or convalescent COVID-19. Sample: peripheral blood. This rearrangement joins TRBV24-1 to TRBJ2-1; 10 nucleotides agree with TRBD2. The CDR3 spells CATSDPGSGRTNEQFF. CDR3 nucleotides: TGTGCCACCAGTGATCCGGGTAGCGGGAGGACCAATGAGCAGTTCTTC.